Below, one T cell receptor beta chain is given with its context. Which antigen it targets is not known. No quality values exist for individual bases; no much larger clone is one base distant. This specimen comes from a study of blood T cells in healthy people across ages (dated by TCRdb to between 2014 and 2017). For context, the study as a whole: In model experiments, template switching captured roughly one uniquely barcoded TCR beta cDNA molecule for every two T cells. To avoid experimental bias, donors of different ages were spread randomly across the sequencing lanes. Donors were grouped into four age groups: young (average roughly 16 years), middle-aged (39), aged (around 60) and long-lived (approximately 81). Using the same blood draw, the study looked at two additional independent replicas of 1 million unique cDNA reads for two donors, one aged 18 to 30 and the other aged 80 or older. Using deep sequencing normalized with unique cDNA molecular identifiers, the study measured how TCR beta repertoire diversity changes with age.

Libraries were constructed by 5' RACE. Sequenced on an Illumina HiSeq 2500. A second PCR of about 6 to 12 cycles was run with a J-beta primer mix and a sample-barcoded 5' primer. A unique molecular identifier was introduced onto each TCR beta cDNA molecule by a template-switch 5' adaptor carrying 12 random nucleotides. Each sample yielded at least 2.5 million CDR3-containing paired-end reads. All of the RNA was converted into first-strand cDNA using the Mint cDNA synthesis kit, with a TRBC-specific oligonucleotide serving as the primer. Following uracil-DNA glycosylase treatment, all cDNA underwent a first 18-cycle PCR with the universal primers M1SS and BC2_uni_R. The paper's data handling went like this. Each sample was normalized by randomly selecting 1 million high-quality reads, each carrying a distinct molecular identifier. Instead of being binned into consensus sequences, reads with shared molecular identifiers were discarded. MiTCR, run with a Q25 quality threshold and the strictest error-elimination algorithm, handled CDR3 identification, clonotype clustering and error correction. A nonparametric unseen species model using Euler transformation provided a lower-bound estimate of total TCR beta diversity. TCRdb applied fastp at Q25 and MiXCR to the public reads, then kept only in-frame beta chains. Merged by CDR3 protein, the rows form single entries marked with the most common genes and DNA. TCRdb's processing, not the study's, gives the V and J calls here. For this sample the table gives hundreds of thousands of distinct CDR3 sequences, of which 29% were detected only once. The ten largest clones capture approximately 15% of the sample.

CDR1 and CDR2 are drawn from the germline V gene (reference sequence): DFQATT, SNEGSKA. The CDR3 holds 11 amino acids from the cysteine to the phenylalanine. Only the CDR3 region is kept as DNA, spanning 33 bases read in frame from base 1. V loses 1 base of germline sequence and J loses 5 bases, and the interval between the two ends is 5 bases. The roughly 39 donors, aged 6 to 90 years, were systemically healthy Caucasian individuals from Russia. About 10 milliliters of peripheral blood were drawn from each donor into EDTA-treated Vacutainer tubes. PBMCs were isolated by Ficoll-Paque density-gradient centrifugation, with at least 7 million obtained per sample. Total RNA, at least 6 micrograms per sample, was extracted from PBMCs with Trizol reagent. For every donor, flow cytometry on a PBMC aliquot measured the percentage of naive CD45RAhigh/CD27high T cells. Overall study results and their limits: Donor CMV infection status was unknown, potentially confounding age-related changes in expanded clonotypes. Estimates of total diversity from one million sequenced T cells were regarded as lower bounds and underestimates. There was a strong correlation between observed TCR beta diversity and the percentage of naive T cells measured by flow cytometry. Because profiling used bulk unsorted PBMCs, naive and antigen-experienced compartments could not be compared conclusively. The long-lived group showed more naive CD4+ T cells, fewer expanded clones and increased TCR diversity than the aged group, suggesting age selection. Observed TCR beta diversity per million T cells fell roughly linearly with age, and a significant reduction was already apparent by age approximately 40.

The origin of this receptor is a woman older than 75 in good health. Recombination joined TRBV20-1 with TRBJ2-5, with the D gene call left open. The specimen sequenced was blood. The bases read TGCAGTGCTAGAGCCCCCGAGACCCAGTACTTC. It encodes CSARAPETQYF.